This paragraph reports one TCR beta chain. The antigen remains undetermined. Between the trimmed V and J ends, which lost 1 base and 6 bases, there was a span of 19 bases. From germline, CDR1 is SGHVS and CDR2 FQNEAQ. CDR3 size: 17 residues. This entry is derived from a study of T cell responses to AZD1222 COVID-19 vaccine. Study results and limitations: A rise in Spike-specific TCR breadth and depth followed two AZD1222 doses.

Only in-frame clones appear in the TCRdb table, and some are missing; sequencing was by immunoSEQ multiplex PCR. The repertoire holds roughly 100,000 clones, with 88% as singletons. V and J are TRBV7-8 and TRBJ2-1; a possible D gene is TRBD2 (5 bases). Material: peripheral blood, obtained on day 0 of AZD1222 vaccination. The TCR was taken from an adult in good health. The CDR3: CASSLVGGLTVINEQFF. In DNA form, the CDR3 reads TGTGCCAGCAGCTTAGTAGGCGGACTCACAGTTATCAATGAGCAGTTCTTC.